These 24 T cell receptor beta chains came from one sample sequenced in a study of T cell responses to AZD1222 COVID-19 vaccine. Method: immunoSEQ multiplex PCR; TCRdb's copy keeps in-frame clones and lacks some. Counted here are around 100,000 clones, 93% occurring once; the ten biggest clones make up 4.5% to 5%. The source material was peripheral blood, sampled on day 0 of AZD1222 vaccination. The receptor source for this set is an adult in good health.

This clone has a single count. The chain carries TRBV27 and TRBJ2-3; D is possibly TRBD2 (6 bases). The CDR3 covers 14 residues. V gave up 6 bases and J gave up 2 bases, with 12 bases separating them. Looked up from germline, CDR1 is MNHEY and CDR2 is SMNVEV (reference sequence). In DNA form, the CDR3 reads TGTGCCAGCAGCGCGGGACTGCTCACAGATACGCAGTATTTT. Translating it yields CASSAGLLTDTQYF.

There are a few counts of this clone. The genes are TRBV7-9 and TRBJ1-2; possibly TRBD1 for D (5 bases). The ends were cut back, 5 bases at V and 4 bases at J, with 11 bases in the middle. The CDR3 spans 13 residues. From germline, CDR1 is SEHNR and CDR2 FQNEAQ (reference sequence). Here the CDR3 reads CASSPAGGYGYTF. CDR3 sequence (DNA): TGTGCCAGCAGCCCCGCCGGGGGCTATGGCTACACCTTC.

The chain couples TRBV27 to TRBJ1-4; possible D gene TRBD1, 5 bases. Trimming left V 5 bases short and J 3 bases short, with 13 bases between. The CDR3 is 15 amino acids. From germline, CDR1 is MNHEY and CDR2 SMNVEV (reference sequence). This CDR3 reads CASSDPGTANEKLFF. CDR3 in DNA: TGTGCCAGCAGTGACCCCGGGACGGCTAATGAAAAACTGTTTTTT.

CDR3 DNA sequence: TGCGCCAGCAGCCAAGATCGAGCCCGGCGGGCCTACGAGCAGTACTTC. This encodes CASSQDRARRAYEQYF. The J gene is TRBJ2-7, the V gene TRBV4-1; tentative D call: TRBD2 (5 bases). This CDR3 has 16 amino acids. Trimming took 0 bases from V and 2 from J, leaving 14 bases between them. CDR1 and CDR2 (germline): MGHRA, YSYEKL.

This chain links TRBV7-2 with TRBJ2-1; unclear D gene. This CDR3 contains 13 residues. The germline V gene encodes CDR1 SGHTA and CDR2 FQGNSA. Trimming took 5 bases from V and 10 from J, leaving 15 bases between them. DNA of the CDR3: TGTGCCAGCAGCCCCCGCAATGGTGGAGAGCAGTTCTTC. This translates into CASSPRNGGEQFF.

The count of this clone is one. This chain joins TRBV5-1 and TRBJ2-6; D remains unclear. Between the trimmed V and J ends, which lost 0 bases and 0 bases, there was a span of 7 bases. From germline, CDR1 is SGHRS and CDR2 YFSETQ. The CDR3 runs to 16 residues. This chain's CDR3 is CASSLVVASGANVLTF. The CDR3 bases are TGCGCCAGCAGCTTGGTGGTGGCCTCTGGGGCCAACGTCCTGACTTTC.

The genes are TRBV7-9 and TRBJ1-2; unclear D gene. The germline V and J ends were trimmed by 6 bases and 8 bases, with 10 bases remaining between them. Germline lookup yields CDR1 SEHNR and CDR2 FQNEAQ (reference sequence). The CDR3 runs 11 residues. The CDR3 sequence: CASSSTRGYTF. The CDR3 nucleotides read TGTGCCAGCAGTTCGACCAGAGGCTACACCTTC.

This chain connects TRBV7-2 to TRBJ2-3, with 10 bases that match TRBD2. Germline V gene data show CDR1 as SGHTA and CDR2 as FQGNSA. V dropped 5 bases and J dropped 4; count of bases not matched to a gene: 6. The CDR3 length is 15 residues. The CDR3 coding sequence is TGTGCCAGCAGCACGACTAGCGGGTCCCCAGATACGCAGTATTTT. Residues: CASSTTSGSPDTQYF. Complete variable domain (other parts from reference TRBV7-2 and TRBJ2-3): GAGVSQSPSNKVTEKGKDVELRCDPISGHTALYWYRQSLGQGLEFLIYFQGNSAPDKSGLPSDRFSAERTGGSVSTLTIQRTQQEDSAVYLCASSTTSGSPDTQYFGPGTRLTVL.

The rearrangement links TRBV4-1 to TRBJ2-1; 11 bases fit TRBD2. V shed 4 bases, J shed 4 bases, and the junction held 3 bases outside the gene matches. In germline, CDR1 is MGHRA, CDR2 YSYEKL. The length of the CDR3 is 15 residues. The CDR3, as DNA: TGCGCCAGCAGCCTAGCGGGAGGGTCTTACAATGAGCAGTTCTTC. It translates to CASSLAGGSYNEQFF.

This rearrangement joins TRBV28 to TRBJ1-2, with a tentative D call TRBD1 (5 bases). The length of the CDR3 is 15 residues. CDR1 MDHEN and CDR2 SYDVKM come from the germline V gene. Trimming stripped 5 bases from V and 3 bases from J, with 16 bases between. CDR3 nucleotide sequence: TGTGCCAGCAGTCCGCCCTATCGGGGGGACTATGGCTACACCTTC. The encoded protein is CASSPPYRGDYGYTF.

The J gene is TRBJ1-6, the V gene TRBV5-1, with 8 bases matching TRBD1. Per germline, CDR1 SGHRS and CDR2 YFSETQ. This CDR3 has 17 residues. The V segment lost 1 base and the J segment 9 bases; nucleotides outside the gene matches: 12. In nucleotides, the CDR3 is TGCGCCAGCAGCTTGTCCCCGACAGGGGTAAGGAGTTCACCCCTCCACTTT. Its translation: CASSLSPTGVRSSPLHF.

The chain has TRBV15 and TRBJ2-7; D is unresolved. Trimming removed 1 base from V and 1 base from J, with 8 bases in between. Germline V CDR1 and CDR2: LNHNV, YYDKDF (reference sequence). This CDR3 spans 14 amino acids. CDR3 sequence reads: CATSRGYASYEQYF. For the CDR3, the DNA is TGTGCCACCAGCAGAGGGTATGCGTCCTACGAGCAGTACTTC.

V and J are TRBV4-2 and TRBJ2-3; 8 nucleotides match TRBD2. V shed 1 base and J 4 bases; nucleotides not matched to a gene: 7. Germline V CDR1 and CDR2: LGHNA, YNFKEQ. This CDR3 region has 16 residues. CDR3: CASSQAPGLVADTQYF. CDR3 DNA: TGTGCCAGCAGCCAAGCCCCGGGACTAGTTGCAGATACGCAGTATTTT.

Here the CDR3 DNA reads TGTGCCAGCAAAGGGCTTGGGACTAGCGGAACCTACGAGCAGTACTTC. Protein: CASKGLGTSGTYEQYF. The gene calls are TRBV2 and TRBJ2-7; 11 nucleotides line up with TRBD2. This CDR3 spans 16 amino acids. The V gene end was trimmed by 7 bases and the J gene end by 2 bases; junction bases not matched to a gene: 10. Germline loops: CDR1 SNHLY, CDR2 FYNNEI.

CDR3 DNA: TGTGCCAGCAGCCTCGGAGGCGGGAACGAGCAGTACTTC. Amino acids: CASSLGGGNEQYF. This chain uses TRBV28 with TRBJ2-7; a possible D gene is TRBD2 (6 bases). V lost 6 bases to trimming and J lost 5 bases, with 14 bases between them. CDR1 MDHEN and CDR2 SYDVKM come from the germline V gene. CDR3 length: 13 residues.

V gene TRBV5-5 combines with J gene TRBJ1-1; D is undetermined. CDR3 length: 14 amino acids. Trimming stripped 1 base from V and 1 base from J, with 8 bases between. Germline-derived CDR1 and CDR2 are SGHKS and YYEKEE (reference sequence). In DNA, the CDR3 is TGTGCCAGCAGCTTGTTGGGCCCGAACACTGAAGCTTTCTTT. Translation: CASSLLGPNTEAFF.

This clone was counted a single time. This CDR3 reads CASSLSGRIWRNTEAFF. The CDR3 DNA is TGTGCCAGCAGTTTAAGCGGTAGGATTTGGAGGAACACTGAAGCTTTCTTT. The chain joins TRBV27 to TRBJ1-1; D is ambiguous. This CDR3 comprises 17 residues. In germline, CDR1 is MNHEY, CDR2 SMNVEV (reference sequence). Trimming took off 2 bases at V and 1 base at J, with 17 bases between the two ends.

In this sample, this clone turned up once. This chain links TRBV18 with TRBJ1-5; 7 bases match TRBD1. The CDR3 sequence is 14 residues long. Germline V CDR1 and CDR2: KGHSH, LQKENI. Trimming at V came to 4 bases and at J to 5 bases, leaving 5 bases not matched to a gene. As DNA, the CDR3 is TGTGCCAGCTCACAGACAGGGAGCGATCAGCCCCAGCATTTT. It encodes CASSQTGSDQPQHF.

The chain is built from TRBV29-1 and TRBJ2-3, with D maybe TRBD2 (6 bases). This CDR3 spans 11 amino acids. Trimming stripped 6 bases from V and 6 bases from J, with 10 bases between. Germline V gene sequence: CDR1 SQVTM, CDR2 ANQGSEA. In DNA form, the CDR3 reads TGCAGCGTGGGGGGTTACGATACGCAGTATTTT. Its translation is CSVGGYDTQYF.

This chain connects TRBV6-5 to TRBJ2-1, with TRBD2 matching over 14 bases. CDR1 is MNHEY and CDR2 is SVGAGI in the germline V gene. The CDR3 sequence is 13 residues long. After removal of 4 bases from V and 15 bases from J, the junction contained 5 bases not matched to a gene. The CDR3 nucleotides are TGTGCCAGCAGTTCGACTAGCGGGAGGGCCCGGTTCTTC. Its translation is CASSSTSGRARFF.

This clone was seen once. V is TRBV6-6 and J is TRBJ2-5; 14 nucleotides agree with TRBD2. The V gene end was trimmed by 8 bases and the J gene end by 4 bases; junction bases not matched to a gene: 6. Germline CDR1 and CDR2: MNHNY and SVGAGI (reference sequence). CDR3 size: 15 residues. CDR3 in amino acids: CASSPGLAGAETQYF. CDR3 DNA: TGTGCCAGCTCTCCGGGACTAGCGGGAGCAGAGACCCAGTACTTC.

The gene calls are TRBV24-1 and TRBJ1-1; D is ambiguous. There are 13 residues in the CDR3. CDR1 KGHDR and CDR2 SFDVKD come from the germline V gene. Trimming removed 3 bases from V and 3 bases from J, with 7 bases in between. The CDR3 bases are TGTGCCACCAGTGATAGAGCAGACACTGAAGCTTTCTTT. It codes for CATSDRADTEAFF.

The V call is TRBV7-9, the J call TRBJ1-1; the match to TRBD1 covers 7 bases. With V trimmed by 6 bases and J by 11 bases, 12 bases remained unmatched. Germline V gene data show CDR1 as SEHNR and CDR2 as FQNEAQ (reference sequence). CDR3 length: 13 residues. The CDR3 DNA sequence: TGTGCCAGCAGTCTAGGACAGGATTCATTGGCTTTCTTT. Its translation is CASSLGQDSLAFF.

The chain uses TRBV5-1 and TRBJ2-7; D call uncertain. CDR1 is SGHRS, CDR2 YFSETQ, per germline. Trimming took off 2 bases at V and 5 bases at J, with 8 bases between the two ends. CDR3 length: 12 amino acids. CDR3 nucleotide sequence: TGCGCCAGCAGCTTATTCAGTAACGAGCAGTACTTC. Translating it yields CASSLFSNEQYF.